This entry features one T cell receptor (beta chain) sequence. This CDR3 has 13 amino acids. Germline V CDR1 and CDR2: SQVTM, ANQGSEA. Trimming left V 4 bases short and J 3 bases short, with 12 bases between. Clones were sequenced by immunoSEQ multiplex PCR, and TCRdb holds only the in-frame ones, with some missing. Altogether about 240,000 clones are present, 75% to 90% being singletons, with the ten largest covering around 12%. This sample was included in a study of blood T cell repertoires in COVID-19. The source material was peripheral blood. The sequence was obtained from a woman aged 55-70 years with active or convalescent COVID-19. This chain links TRBV29-1 with TRBJ1-2; D remains ambiguous. The CDR3 DNA is TGCAGCGTTGTTGGGGAAGCGGACTATGGCTACACCTTC. It yields the protein CSVVGEADYGYTF.